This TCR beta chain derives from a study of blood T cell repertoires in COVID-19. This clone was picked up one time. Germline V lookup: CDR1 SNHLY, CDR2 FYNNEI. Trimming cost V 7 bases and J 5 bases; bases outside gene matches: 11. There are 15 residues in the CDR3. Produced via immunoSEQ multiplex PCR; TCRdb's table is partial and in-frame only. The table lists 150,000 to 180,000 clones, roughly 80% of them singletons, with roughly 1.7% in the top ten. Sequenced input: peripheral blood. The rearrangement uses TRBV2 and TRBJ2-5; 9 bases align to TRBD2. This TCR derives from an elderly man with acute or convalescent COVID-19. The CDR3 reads CASIPRAGGAETQYF. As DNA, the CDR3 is TGTGCCAGCATCCCGCGGGCGGGGGGGGCTGAGACCCAGTACTTC. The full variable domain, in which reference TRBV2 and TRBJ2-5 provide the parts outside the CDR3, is EPEVTQTPSHQVTQMGQEVILRCVPISNHLYFYWYRQILGQKVEFLVSFYNNEISEKSEIFDDQFSVERPDGSNFTLKIRSTKLEDSAMYFCASIPRAGGAETQYFGPGTRLLVL.